Sequencing of this T cell receptor beta chain was carried out in a study of patients and donors after allogeneic stem cell transplantation. TCRdb reprocessed the RT-PCR reads via MiXCR and lists one record per CDR3 protein. Altogether about 410,000 distinct CDR3 sequences are present, 16% being singletons, with the ten largest covering around 7.2%. Trimming pared 6 bases from V and 3 bases from J, leaving 15 bases between. This CDR3 has 14 amino acids. Germline lookup yields CDR1 MNHNS and CDR2 SASEGT. The chain uses TRBV6-1 and TRBJ2-7; D is possibly TRBD2 (5 bases). The sample consisted of blood, either unsorted or a sorted T cell fraction (not recorded which). This receptor was identified in a human donor who was either an allogeneic HSCT recipient or a stem cell or donor lymphocyte infusion donor (not recorded which). It is not recorded whose cells these are; they may come from a transplant donor. The CDR3 reads CASSTRGGLYEQYF. The DNA of the CDR3 is TGTGCCAGCAGCACACGGGGTGGTCTCTACGAGCAGTACTTC.